This T cell receptor beta chain was identified in a study of blood T cell repertoires in COVID-19. For the study at large: PBMCs, B-cell-depleted T cells, or T cells were the source of the cDNA or gDNA that made up the material.

The V gene's germline CDR1 is LGHDT and CDR2 YNNKEL (reference sequence). This CDR3 comprises 17 residues. The V segment lost 1 base and the J segment 0 bases; nucleotides outside the gene matches: 3. Under the authors' procedure: Estimation of nucleated cell counts was performed using reference gene primer amplification. Using immunoSEQ multiplex PCR, the repertoire was profiled, and TCRdb retains in-frame clones only, with some absent. D and trimming come from the DNA, and the V and J calls and clone size come from that table. This table has 200,000 to 250,000 clones, 65% to 90% appearing once. Input material: peripheral blood. The chain uses TRBV3-1 (or the pseudogene TRBV3-2) and TRBJ2-3; 11 nucleotides align to TRBD2. The sequence was obtained from a human donor in a cohort sampled during active COVID-19. The CDR3 DNA follows: TGTGCCAGCAGCCAAGGACTAGCGGGGATTAGCACAGATACGCAGTATTTT. Its protein is CASSQGLAGISTDTQYF.